Detailed here is one T cell receptor (beta chain). Antigen unknown. Germline lookup yields CDR1 MDHEN and CDR2 SYDVKM. CDR3 length: 12 amino acids. V was clipped by 2 bases and J by 7 bases, with 8 bases between them. The data are from a study of cytomegalovirus exposure and HLA in healthy donors. Findings of the study overall: Productive status was seen about 87% or about 30% of the time for most TCR beta V segments in an earlier analysis. Most TCR sequences proved rare, with some public TCRs found in many donors.

Primers: 60 Vbeta forward and 13 Jbeta reverse. Using immunoSEQ multiplex PCR, the repertoire was profiled, and TCRdb retains in-frame clones only, with some absent. The sample totals about 120,000 clones. The sequence came from a woman in her forties in good health and CMV-seropositive. The J gene is TRBJ2-5, the V gene TRBV28, with TRBD1 as a possible D gene (5 bases). The specimen sequenced was PBMCs. The CDR3 sequence: CASSLLQGTQYF. The DNA for the CDR3 is TGTGCCAGCAGTTTACTTCAGGGGACCCAGTACTTC.